The clone carrying this T cell receptor beta chain was counted between two and nine times. Antigen: not known. This specimen comes from a study of long-term antiretroviral therapy in people with HIV. Study outcomes and limitations: Increased diversity was seen after ART, yet it remained lower than in transplant donor controls. Clones with expansion before ART led the repertoire at all time points.

CDR1 and CDR2 from the germline V gene are SGHDT and YYEEEE. The CDR3 has 14 amino acids. V was clipped by 4 bases and J by 6 bases, with 17 bases between them. Run at survey level, the immunoSEQ assay was version v3.0. Assay used: immunoSEQ multiplex PCR; TCRdb lists only in-frame clones, some missing. The data show 30,000 to 50,000 clones, approximately 86% seen once. This receptor was taken from a woman between 18 and 29 years old with HIV. This specimen was unsorted PBMCs, taken just before starting antiretroviral therapy. This rearrangement joins TRBV5-6 to TRBJ2-7, with D possibly TRBD2 on 6 matching bases. The CDR3 DNA reads TGTGCCAGCAGCCCGGGAGTCGGGGGACGCGAGCAGTACTTC. Its protein product is CASSPGVGGREQYF. Complete variable domain (other parts from reference TRBV5-6 and TRBJ2-7): DAGVTQSPTHLIKTRGQQVTLRCSPKSGHDTVSWYQQALGQGPQFIFQYYEEEERQRGNFPDRFSGHQFPNYSSELNVNALLLGDSALYLCASSPGVGGREQYFGPGTRLTVT.